Listed here are 25 T cell receptor beta chains from one sample, sequenced in a study of beta chain features in type 1 diabetes. Of the isolated RNA, all was reverse transcribed, and so the sequenced material was expressed TCRB transcripts. Repertoires were generated with immunoSEQ multiplex PCR, while TCRdb's copy carries only in-frame clones and drops some. The table includes 810,000 or so clones, 15% to 20% detected once. What was sequenced was naive CD4+ T cells from blood. These TCRs come from a woman younger than 30 in good health.

In its sample, this clone was seen once. The chain employs TRBV4-3 and TRBJ2-1, with D unresolved. Germline CDR1 LGHNA, CDR2 YSLEER. V was clipped by 3 bases and J by 8 bases, with 14 bases between them. This CDR3 region has 14 residues. CDR3 amino acids: CASSQAVALDEQFF. Here the CDR3 DNA reads TGCGCCAGCAGCCAGGCGGTTGCATTGGATGAGCAGTTCTTC.

This clone was counted between two and nine times. This chain uses TRBV2 with TRBJ2-5; tentatively, D is TRBD2 (5 bases). In germline, CDR1 is SNHLY, CDR2 FYNNEI. V was clipped by 3 bases and J by 7 bases, with 21 bases between them. The CDR3 runs 16 residues. The CDR3 here is CASSEFGGTSSGTQYF. In DNA form, the CDR3 reads TGTGCCAGCAGTGAGTTCGGAGGAACAAGCTCCGGGACCCAGTACTTC.

This clone came up a few times. The V and J genes are TRBV29-1 and TRBJ2-7; 7 bases are shared with TRBD2. CDR3 size: 11 residues. Germline assignment: CDR1 SQVTM and CDR2 ANQGSEA. V was clipped by 5 bases and J by 5 bases; unmatched bases: 3. CDR3 amino acids: CSVRTSHEQYF. DNA of the CDR3: TGCAGCGTTCGGACTAGTCACGAGCAGTACTTC.

This clone has only a few counts. The chain links TRBV7-9 to TRBJ2-1, with D hard to call. The CDR3 sequence is 16 residues long. V lost 4 bases, J lost 2 bases, and 15 bases lay in between. Germline V gene sequence: CDR1 SEHNR, CDR2 FQNEAQ (reference sequence). CDR3 region: CASSSLTKSAYNEQFF. In nucleotides, the CDR3 is TGTGCCAGCAGCTCCCTTACCAAGTCCGCCTACAATGAGCAGTTCTTC.

J is TRBJ2-7 and V is TRBV28; 10 nucleotides agree with TRBD2. Germline CDR1 and CDR2: MDHEN and SYDVKM. The V gene end was trimmed by 4 bases and the J gene end by 5 bases; junction bases not matched to a gene: 11. There are 16 residues in the CDR3. CDR3 DNA sequence: TGTGCCAGCAGTTCCCCGGCTAGCGGGAGTACCCACGAGCAGTACTTC. Its translation: CASSSPASGSTHEQYF.

This clone was seen a handful of times. The chain carries TRBV7-2 and TRBJ1-2, with a weak D call TRBD1 (5 bases). The germline CDR1 and CDR2 sequences are SGHTA and FQGNSA. The CDR3 is 12 residues long. The V end lost 0 bases, the J end lost 7 bases, and 6 bases lay between the germline ends. The CDR3 nucleotides read TGTGCCAGCAGCTTAGCACAGGTTGGCTACACCTTC. Translation: CASSLAQVGYTF.

This clone came up a few times. This chain joins TRBV9 and TRBJ2-1, with unresolved D. CDR1 and CDR2 from the germline V gene are SGDLS and YYNGEE. Trimming pared 5 bases from V and 0 bases from J, leaving 12 bases between. The CDR3 loop spans 15 amino acids. The CDR3 nucleotides are TGTGCCAGCAGTACGGGCAAGTTCTCCTACAATGAGCAGTTCTTC. Protein product: CASSTGKFSYNEQFF. Full variable domain (rest looked up from reference TRBV9 and TRBJ2-1): DSGVTQTPKHLITATGQRVTLRCSPRSGDLSVYWYQQSLDQGLQFLIQYYNGEERAKGNILERFSAQQFPDLHSELNLSSLELGDSALYFCASSTGKFSYNEQFFGPGTRLTVL.

The gene calls are TRBV28 and TRBJ1-1; possibly TRBD1 for D (6 bases). Germline V gene data show CDR1 as MDHEN and CDR2 as SYDVKM. This CDR3 has 13 amino acids. Between the trimmed V and J ends, which lost 3 bases and 8 bases, there was a span of 13 bases. DNA of the CDR3: TGTGCCAGCAGTTTCAGCCTGACAGGAGAAGCTTTCTTT. It translates to CASSFSLTGEAFF.

The CDR3 coding sequence is TGTGCCAGCAGCTTACCACAGGGAGGAACTGAAGCTTTCTTT. It yields the protein CASSLPQGGTEAFF. V usage is TRBV11-1 and J usage is TRBJ1-1; weak D call: TRBD1 (6 bases). The V gene's germline CDR1 is SGHAT and CDR2 FQDESV (reference sequence). This CDR3 has 14 residues. The V gene lost 2 bases and the J gene lost 5 bases, with 12 bases spanning the gap.

Here the CDR3 reads CASSLDRIGGTEAFF. The CDR3 DNA follows: TGCGCCAGCAGCTTGGACCGGATAGGGGGCACTGAAGCTTTCTTT. The rearrangement links TRBV5-1 to TRBJ1-1; TRBD1 might be the D (6 bases). Germline V gene data show CDR1 as SGHRS and CDR2 as YFSETQ. The V end lost 0 bases, the J end lost 4 bases, and 13 bases lay between the germline ends. The CDR3 has 15 amino acids.

This clone was observed a handful of times. The J gene is TRBJ1-2, the V gene TRBV5-4; TRBD1 matches 9 bases. CDR1 and CDR2 (germline): SGHNT, YYREEE (reference sequence). The ends lost 5 bases at V and 3 bases at J; junction bases unmatched: 8. This CDR3 has 15 amino acids. CDR3 DNA sequence: TGTGCCAGCAGTTCCATGACAGGGGGGGACTATGGCTACACCTTC. Translation gives CASSSMTGGDYGYTF.

This clone came up a few times. The chain couples TRBV18 to TRBJ2-3; D gene uncertain. The CDR3 totals 16 residues. V lost 2 bases and J 2 bases, leaving 14 bases between the germline ends. CDR1 and CDR2 (germline): KGHSH, LQKENI. As DNA, the CDR3 is TGTGCCAGCTCACCAGAGGTACCCAGTAACACAGATACGCAGTATTTT. Its protein product is CASSPEVPSNTDTQYF.

This clone showed up just a few times. The gene calls are TRBV11-1 and TRBJ2-5; D uncertain. Germline CDR1 and CDR2: SGHAT and FQDESV (reference sequence). Trimming took off 3 bases at V and 2 bases at J, with 7 bases between the two ends. The CDR3 spans 13 residues. The CDR3 region has the DNA TGTGCCAGCAGCTTCGCAGAACAAGAGACCCAGTACTTC. As protein: CASSFAEQETQYF.

The table lists this clone with a few counts. The chain couples TRBV19 to TRBJ2-7; D is unclear. Germline V gene lookup returns CDR1 LNHDA and CDR2 SQIVND (reference sequence). V lost 5 bases and J 2 bases, leaving 10 bases between the germline ends. The CDR3 consists of 13 residues. The CDR3 protein is CASSPPGTYEQYF. CDR3 nucleotides: TGTGCCAGTAGTCCCCCTGGAACCTACGAGCAGTACTTC.

The chain joins TRBV15 to TRBJ2-2; D is unclear. The V end lost 1 base, the J end lost 2 bases, and 11 bases lay between the germline ends. Germline CDR1 is LNHNV and CDR2 is YYDKDF (reference sequence). The CDR3 covers 16 residues. The CDR3 spells CATSRAYVTNTGELFF. As DNA, the CDR3 is TGTGCCACCAGCAGAGCATACGTCACCAACACCGGGGAGCTGTTTTTT.

This clone has only a few counts. V usage is TRBV2 and J usage is TRBJ2-1; no firm D call. Germline values: CDR1 SNHLY, CDR2 FYNNEI. CDR3 size: 12 residues. V lost 8 bases and J lost 3, with 8 bases in between. The CDR3 reads CASGYIYNEQFF. CDR3 coding DNA: TGTGCCAGCGGATATATCTACAATGAGCAGTTCTTC.

This clone was counted only a few times. The V and J genes are TRBV7-3 and TRBJ2-7; TRBD2 aligns across 8 bases. V shed 3 bases, J shed 4 bases, and the junction held 5 bases outside the gene matches. The CDR3 has 14 amino acids. Germline loops: CDR1 SGHTA, CDR2 FQGTGA. The CDR3 here is CASSFSGNGYEQYF. CDR3 sequence (DNA): TGTGCCAGCAGCTTTAGCGGGAATGGTTACGAGCAGTACTTC.

The genes are TRBV7-2 and TRBJ1-2; D remains unclear. Between the trimmed V and J ends, which lost 3 bases and 0 bases, there was a span of 8 bases. There are 14 residues in the CDR3. Germline V gene lookup returns CDR1 SGHTA and CDR2 FQGNSA. The CDR3 DNA follows: TGTGCCAGCAGCTTGTTGGTTGCTAACTATGGCTACACCTTC. Translation: CASSLLVANYGYTF.

The V and J genes are TRBV28 and TRBJ2-1, with TRBD1 identical over 8 bases. Germline CDR1 MDHEN, CDR2 SYDVKM. V dropped 7 bases and J dropped 4; count of bases not matched to a gene: 3. This CDR3 has 13 residues. The chain's CDR3 is CASTRDRYNEQFF. CDR3 sequence (DNA): TGTGCCAGCACACGGGACAGGTACAATGAGCAGTTCTTC.

V usage is TRBV5-1 and J usage is TRBJ1-2; D is ambiguous. Trimming shortened V by 1 base and J by 1 base, and 8 bases separated the two germline ends. The CDR3 has 14 residues. CDR1 SGHRS and CDR2 YFSETQ come from the germline V gene. The CDR3 loop is CASSLSADNYGYTF. Here the CDR3 DNA reads TGCGCCAGCAGCTTGTCCGCAGATAACTATGGCTACACCTTC.

Turning to this clone: The same CDR3 is also encoded by other DNA sequences in this sample. The rearrangement links TRBV9 to TRBJ2-1, with D perhaps matching TRBD2 (5 bases). The CDR3 runs 15 residues. In germline, CDR1 is SGDLS, CDR2 YYNGEE. The V gene lost 0 bases and the J gene lost 3 bases, with 10 bases spanning the gap. The CDR3 nucleotides read TGTGCCAGCAGCGTAGGAGGGTTACTCTACAATGAGCAGTTCTTC. This sequence encodes CASSVGGLLYNEQFF.

This clone has a handful of counts. The rearrangement uses TRBV7-2 and TRBJ1-2; no definite D call. The CDR3 spans 12 residues. CDR1 is SGHTA and CDR2 is FQGNSA in the germline V gene. Between the trimmed V and J ends, which lost 3 bases and 2 bases, there was a span of 4 bases. The CDR3 bases are TGTGCCAGCAGCTTTCCCAACTATGGCTACACCTTC. Its translation is CASSFPNYGYTF.

The V and J genes are TRBV28 and TRBJ2-7; D may be TRBD2 (6 bases). The germline V and J ends were trimmed by 4 bases and 3 bases, with 10 bases remaining between them. Germline V lookup: CDR1 MDHEN, CDR2 SYDVKM. The length of the CDR3 is 13 residues. CDR3 DNA sequence: TGTGCCAGCAGTTCCGGGACTCACTACGAGCAGTACTTC. Translation gives CASSSGTHYEQYF.

The rearrangement joins TRBV5-1 to TRBJ2-5; a possible D gene is TRBD1 (5 bases). Per germline, CDR1 SGHRS and CDR2 YFSETQ. Trimming pared 7 bases from V and 5 bases from J, leaving 15 bases between. The CDR3 length is 13 residues. CDR3 in amino acids: CASRDRAGETQYF. In DNA, the CDR3 is TGCGCCAGCCGCGATAGGGCAGGGGAGACCCAGTACTTC.

This clone was observed a few times. The V gene is TRBV4-3, the J gene TRBJ1-2, with 7 bases that match TRBD1. Germline CDR1 and CDR2: LGHNA and YSLEER. The CDR3 is 15 amino acids. Trimming removed 6 bases from V and 2 bases from J; junction bases left unmatched: 9. This CDR3 is CASRPRDSENYGYTF. CDR3 coding DNA: TGCGCCAGCAGGCCAAGGGACAGCGAAAACTATGGCTACACCTTC.